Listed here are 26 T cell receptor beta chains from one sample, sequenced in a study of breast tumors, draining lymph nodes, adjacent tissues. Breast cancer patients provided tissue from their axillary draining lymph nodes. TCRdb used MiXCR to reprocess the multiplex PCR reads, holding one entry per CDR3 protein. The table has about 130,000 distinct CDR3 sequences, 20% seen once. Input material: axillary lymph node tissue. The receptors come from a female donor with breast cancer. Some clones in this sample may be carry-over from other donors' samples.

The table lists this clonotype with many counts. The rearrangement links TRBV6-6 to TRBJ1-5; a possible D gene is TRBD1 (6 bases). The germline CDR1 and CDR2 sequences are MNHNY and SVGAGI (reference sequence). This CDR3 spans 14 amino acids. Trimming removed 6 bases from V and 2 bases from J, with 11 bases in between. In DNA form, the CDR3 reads TGTGCCAGCAGCCTCAGACAGGGCAATCAGCCCCAGCATTTT. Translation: CASSLRQGNQPQHF.

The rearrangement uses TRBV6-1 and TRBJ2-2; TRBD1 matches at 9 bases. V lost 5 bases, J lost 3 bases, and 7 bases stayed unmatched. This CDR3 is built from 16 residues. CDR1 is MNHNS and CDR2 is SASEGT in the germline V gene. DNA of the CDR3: TGTGCCAGCAGTCCAACAGGGGGCGATTACACCGGGGAGCTGTTTTTT. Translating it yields CASSPTGGDYTGELFF.

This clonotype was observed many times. The CDR3 bases are TGCGCCAGCAGCTCCTCGACAGGGAAGGCCTACGAGCAGTACTTC. This gives the protein CASSSSTGKAYEQYF. The chain has TRBV4-1 and TRBJ2-7, with 7 positions matching TRBD1. Germline V gives CDR1 MGHRA, CDR2 YSYEKL. The ends lost 5 bases at V and 2 bases at J; junction bases unmatched: 9. The CDR3 is made up of 15 amino acids.

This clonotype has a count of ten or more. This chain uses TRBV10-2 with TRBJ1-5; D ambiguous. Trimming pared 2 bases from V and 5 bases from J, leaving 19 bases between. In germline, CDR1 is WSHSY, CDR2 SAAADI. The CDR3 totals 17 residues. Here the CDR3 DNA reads TGCGCCAGCAGTGAGATGGGAATCCCCGGGGATCATCAGCCCCAGCATTTT. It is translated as CASSEMGIPGDHQPQHF.

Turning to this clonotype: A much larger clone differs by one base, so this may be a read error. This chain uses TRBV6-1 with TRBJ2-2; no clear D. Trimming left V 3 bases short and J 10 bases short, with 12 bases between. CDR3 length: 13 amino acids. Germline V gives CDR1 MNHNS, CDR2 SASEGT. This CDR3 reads CASSEHLREELFF. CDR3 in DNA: TGTGCCAGCAGTGAGCACCTAAGAGAGGAGCTGTTTTTT.

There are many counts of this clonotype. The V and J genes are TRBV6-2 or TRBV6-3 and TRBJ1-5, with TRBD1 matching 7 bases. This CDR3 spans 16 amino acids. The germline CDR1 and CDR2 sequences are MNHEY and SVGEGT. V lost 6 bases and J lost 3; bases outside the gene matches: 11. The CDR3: CASRSGGSGINQPQHF. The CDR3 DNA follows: TGTGCCAGCAGATCAGGGGGATCCGGAATCAATCAGCCCCAGCATTTT.

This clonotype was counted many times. In DNA form, the CDR3 reads TGCAGCGTTTTGGGACTTTACACAGATACGCAGTATTTT. Its translation: CSVLGLYTDTQYF. The V call is TRBV29-1, the J call TRBJ2-3; a weak D match, TRBD2 (6 bases). Germline V gene lookup returns CDR1 SQVTM and CDR2 ANQGSEA. The CDR3 has 13 amino acids. The V end was cut by 5 bases, the J end by 2 bases, with 11 bases between.

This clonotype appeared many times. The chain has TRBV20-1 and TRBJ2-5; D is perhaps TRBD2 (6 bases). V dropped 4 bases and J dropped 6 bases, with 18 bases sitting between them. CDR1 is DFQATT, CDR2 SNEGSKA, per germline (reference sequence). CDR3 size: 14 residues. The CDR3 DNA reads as TGCAGTGCTAAGGGCTGGGAGGAGATTAAGACCCAGTACTTC. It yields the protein CSAKGWEEIKTQYF.

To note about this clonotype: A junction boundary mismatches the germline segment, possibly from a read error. CDR3 DNA: TGTGCCAGCAGTTTAGGGGGTAGCTATCAGCCCCAGCATTTT. The encoded protein is CASSLGGSYQPQHF. The rearrangement uses TRBV28 and TRBJ1-5, with D perhaps matching TRBD1 (5 bases). Looked up from germline, CDR1 is MDHEN and CDR2 is SYDVKM. The CDR3 contains 14 residues.

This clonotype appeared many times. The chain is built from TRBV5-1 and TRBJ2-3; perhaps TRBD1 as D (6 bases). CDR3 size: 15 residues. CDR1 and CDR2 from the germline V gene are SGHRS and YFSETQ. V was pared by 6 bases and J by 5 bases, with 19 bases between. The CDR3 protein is CASTRDNSHGDTQYF. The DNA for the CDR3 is TGCGCCAGCACCCGGGACAATAGTCATGGAGATACGCAGTATTTT.

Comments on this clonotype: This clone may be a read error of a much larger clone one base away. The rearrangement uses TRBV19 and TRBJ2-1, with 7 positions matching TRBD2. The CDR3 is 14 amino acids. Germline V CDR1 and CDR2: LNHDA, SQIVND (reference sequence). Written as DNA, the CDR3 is TGTGCCAGTAGTCTCCGGGACTATTCCAATGGGCAGTTCTTC. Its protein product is CASSLRDYSNGQFF. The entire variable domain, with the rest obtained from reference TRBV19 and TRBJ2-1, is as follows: DGGITQSPKYLFRKEGQNVTLSCEQNLNHDAMYWYRQDPGQGLRLIYYSQIVNDFQKGDIAEGYSVSREKKESFPLTVTSAQKNPTAFYLCASSLRDYSNGQFFGPGTRLTVL.

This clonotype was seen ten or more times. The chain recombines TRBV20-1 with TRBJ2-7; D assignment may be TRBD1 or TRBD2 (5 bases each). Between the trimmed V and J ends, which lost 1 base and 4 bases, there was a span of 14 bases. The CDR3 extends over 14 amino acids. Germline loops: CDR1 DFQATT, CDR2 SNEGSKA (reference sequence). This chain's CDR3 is CSARVRDRPYEQYF. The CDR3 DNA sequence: TGCAGTGCTAGAGTTAGGGACCGCCCGTACGAGCAGTACTTC.

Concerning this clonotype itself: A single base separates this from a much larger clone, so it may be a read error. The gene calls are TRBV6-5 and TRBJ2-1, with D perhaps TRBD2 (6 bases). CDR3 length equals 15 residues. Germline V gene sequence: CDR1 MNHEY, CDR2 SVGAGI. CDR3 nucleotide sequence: TGTGCCAGCGGTTACGGAGGGTCCCCCTACAATGAGCAGTTCTTC. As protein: CASGYGGSPYNEQFF.

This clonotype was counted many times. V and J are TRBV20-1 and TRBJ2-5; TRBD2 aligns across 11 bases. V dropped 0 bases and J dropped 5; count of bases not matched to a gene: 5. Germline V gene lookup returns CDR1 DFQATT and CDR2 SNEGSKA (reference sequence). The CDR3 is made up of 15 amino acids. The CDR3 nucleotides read TGCAGTGCTAGAGATCTAGCGGGAGGACACGAGACCCAGTACTTC. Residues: CSARDLAGGHETQYF.

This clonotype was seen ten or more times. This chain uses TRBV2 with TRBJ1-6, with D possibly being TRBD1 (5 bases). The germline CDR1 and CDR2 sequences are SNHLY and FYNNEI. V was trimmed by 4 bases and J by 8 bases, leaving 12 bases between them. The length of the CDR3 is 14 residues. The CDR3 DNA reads TGTGCCAGCAGTGGGACAACTGTGGATTCACCCCTCCACTTT. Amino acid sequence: CASSGTTVDSPLHF.

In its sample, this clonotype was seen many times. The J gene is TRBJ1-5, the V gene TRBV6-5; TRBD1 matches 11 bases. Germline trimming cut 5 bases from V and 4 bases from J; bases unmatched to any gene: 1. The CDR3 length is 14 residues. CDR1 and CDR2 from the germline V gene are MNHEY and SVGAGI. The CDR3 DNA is TGTGCCAGCAGTGGGACAGGGGGAAATCAGCCCCAGCATTTT. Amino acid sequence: CASSGTGGNQPQHF.

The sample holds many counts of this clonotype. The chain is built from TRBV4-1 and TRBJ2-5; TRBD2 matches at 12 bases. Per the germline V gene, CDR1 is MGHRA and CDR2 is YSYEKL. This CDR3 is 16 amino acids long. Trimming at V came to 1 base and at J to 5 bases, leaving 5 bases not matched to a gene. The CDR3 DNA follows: TGCGCCAGCAGCCAAGCTAGCGGGAGGGCAGGGGAGACCCAGTACTTC. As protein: CASSQASGRAGETQYF.

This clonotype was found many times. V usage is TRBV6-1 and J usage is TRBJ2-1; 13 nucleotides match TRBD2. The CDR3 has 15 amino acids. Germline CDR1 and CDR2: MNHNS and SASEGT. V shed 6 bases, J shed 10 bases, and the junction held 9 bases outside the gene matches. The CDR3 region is CASSTGLAGVGEQFF. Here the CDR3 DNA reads TGTGCCAGCAGCACTGGACTAGCGGGAGTCGGCGAGCAGTTCTTC.

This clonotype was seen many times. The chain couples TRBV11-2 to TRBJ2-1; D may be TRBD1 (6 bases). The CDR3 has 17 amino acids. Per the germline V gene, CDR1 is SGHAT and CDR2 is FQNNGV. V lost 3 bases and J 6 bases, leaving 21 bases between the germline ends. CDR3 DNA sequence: TGTGCCAGCAGCTTGGGGATCCCCAGCAGGGGATCCAATGAGCAGTTCTTC. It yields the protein CASSLGIPSRGSNEQFF.

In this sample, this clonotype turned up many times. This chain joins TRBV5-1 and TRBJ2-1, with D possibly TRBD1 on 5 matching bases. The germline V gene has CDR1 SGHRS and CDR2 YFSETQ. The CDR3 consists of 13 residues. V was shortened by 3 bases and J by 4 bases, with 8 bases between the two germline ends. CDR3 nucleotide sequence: TGCGCCAGCAGCTCGCAGGGATACAATGAGCAGTTCTTC. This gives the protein CASSSQGYNEQFF.

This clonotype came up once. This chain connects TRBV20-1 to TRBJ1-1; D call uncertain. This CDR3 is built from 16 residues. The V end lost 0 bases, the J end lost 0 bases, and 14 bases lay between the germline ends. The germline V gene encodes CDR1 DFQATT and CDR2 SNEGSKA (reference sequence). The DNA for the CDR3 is TGCAGTGCTAGAGATCCTGGTCGGCTGCTGAACACTGAAGCTTTCTTT. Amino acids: CSARDPGRLLNTEAFF.

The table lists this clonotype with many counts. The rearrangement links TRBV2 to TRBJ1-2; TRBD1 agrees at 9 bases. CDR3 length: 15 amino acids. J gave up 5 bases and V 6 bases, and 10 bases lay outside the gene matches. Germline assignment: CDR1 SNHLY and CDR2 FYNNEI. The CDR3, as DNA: TGTGCCAGCAGCCGGGACAGGGAACTAAAATATGGCTACACCTTC. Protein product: CASSRDRELKYGYTF. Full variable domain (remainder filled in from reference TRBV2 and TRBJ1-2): EPEVTQTPSHQVTQMGQEVILRCVPISNHLYFYWYRQILGQKVEFLVSFYNNEISEKSEIFDDQFSVERPDGSNFTLKIRSTKLEDSAMYFCASSRDRELKYGYTFGSGTRLTVV.

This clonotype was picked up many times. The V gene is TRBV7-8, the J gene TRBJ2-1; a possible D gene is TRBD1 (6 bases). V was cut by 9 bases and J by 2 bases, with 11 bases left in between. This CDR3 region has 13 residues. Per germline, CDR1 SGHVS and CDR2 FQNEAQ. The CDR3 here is CASIQGTYNEQFF. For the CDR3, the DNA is TGTGCCAGTATACAGGGTACCTACAATGAGCAGTTCTTC.

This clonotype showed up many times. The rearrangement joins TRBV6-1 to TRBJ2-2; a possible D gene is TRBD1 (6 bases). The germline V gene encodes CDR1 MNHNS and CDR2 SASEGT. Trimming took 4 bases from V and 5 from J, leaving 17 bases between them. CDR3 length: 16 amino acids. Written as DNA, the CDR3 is TGTGCCAGCAGTGCCTACAGGGTCCTGGAGACCGGGGAGCTGTTTTTT. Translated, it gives CASSAYRVLETGELFF.

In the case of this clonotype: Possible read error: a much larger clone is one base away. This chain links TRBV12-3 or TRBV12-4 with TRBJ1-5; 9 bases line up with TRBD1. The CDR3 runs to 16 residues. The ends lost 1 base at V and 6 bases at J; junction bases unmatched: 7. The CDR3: CASSLVDRGTSQPQHF. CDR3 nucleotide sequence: TGTGCCAGCAGTTTAGTGGACAGGGGTACGAGTCAGCCCCAGCATTTT.

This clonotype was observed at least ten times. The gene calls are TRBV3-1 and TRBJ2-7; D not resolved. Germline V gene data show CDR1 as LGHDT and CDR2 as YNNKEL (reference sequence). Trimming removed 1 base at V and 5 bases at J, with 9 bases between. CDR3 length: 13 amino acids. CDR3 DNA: TGTGCCAGCAGCCAAGTAAATGCGCACGAGCAGTACTTC. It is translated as CASSQVNAHEQYF.